This entry is about one T cell receptor (beta chain). This entry comes from a study of T cell changes during pregnancy in multiple sclerosis. Sequencing used immunoSEQ multiplex PCR; TCRdb keeps in-frame clones, though not all of them. The data hold 60,000 or so clones, with approximately 90% observed a single time. The CDR3 is 15 amino acids. Germline V gene lookup returns CDR1 MNHNS and CDR2 SASEGT. V lost 3 bases to trimming and J lost 8 bases; unmatched junction nucleotides: 7. The source is a human donor whose cells served as feeder cells for cultures in a pregnancy study. The chain links TRBV6-1 to TRBJ1-4, with TRBD1 matching 9 bases. The sample comprised peripheral blood from another person, used as feeder cells. The chain's CDR3 is CASSDITGTGEKLFF. CDR3 nucleotides: TGTGCCAGCAGTGACATAACCGGGACAGGGGAAAAACTGTTTTTT.